Below are 7 T cell receptor beta chains sequenced from a single sample in a study of T cells after somatic rescue of genetic block. Here immunoSEQ multiplex PCR was the method, and the copy in TCRdb shows in-frame clones only, minus some. Of 80,000 to 90,000 clones detected, 90% appear once; the ten largest clones hold around 1.6%. The sample was peripheral blood mononuclear cells (PBMCs). The receptors here all came from a woman aged 18 to 35.

V usage is TRBV5-1 and J usage is TRBJ2-1, with D unresolved. Germline CDR1 is SGHRS and CDR2 is YFSETQ. The CDR3 contains 15 residues. The V gene lost 4 bases and the J gene lost 1 base, with 12 bases spanning the gap. CDR3 region: CASSPLRGSYNEQFF. The CDR3 DNA follows: TGCGCCAGCAGCCCCCTGAGAGGTTCCTACAATGAGCAGTTCTTC.

V gene TRBV11-2 combines with J gene TRBJ2-1, with 11 bases fitting TRBD2. Germline values: CDR1 SGHAT, CDR2 FQNNGV. The V segment lost 5 bases and the J segment 6 bases; nucleotides outside the gene matches: 6. The CDR3 covers 15 residues. This CDR3 reads CASSALAGAGNEQFF. CDR3 nucleotides: TGTGCCAGCAGCGCACTAGCGGGAGCGGGCAATGAGCAGTTCTTC.

V is TRBV13 and J is TRBJ2-1; 9 bases agree with TRBD2. V lost 3 bases, J lost 4 bases, and 10 bases stayed unmatched. This CDR3 spans 17 amino acids. Germline assignment: CDR1 PRHDT and CDR2 FYEKMQ (reference sequence). CDR3 region: CASSFDLAGKKYNEQFF. DNA of the CDR3: TGTGCCAGCAGCTTTGATCTAGCGGGAAAAAAATACAATGAGCAGTTCTTC.

The CDR3: CASSRTHITDTQYF. The CDR3 DNA follows: TGTGCCAGCAGCCGTACGCATATAACAGATACGCAGTATTTT. V gene TRBV7-8 combines with J gene TRBJ2-3; D gene ambiguous. CDR1 and CDR2 from the germline V gene are SGHVS and FQNEAQ. Between the trimmed V and J ends, which lost 5 bases and 3 bases, there was a span of 12 bases. This CDR3 has 14 residues. The whole variable domain, filled in from reference TRBV7-8 and TRBJ2-3, reads GAGVSQSPRYKVAKRGQDVALRCDPISGHVSLFWYQQALGQGPEFLTYFQNEAQLDKSGLPSDRFFAERPEGSVSTLKIQRTQQEDSAVYLCASSRTHITDTQYFGPGTRLTVL.

The V gene is TRBV4-1, the J gene TRBJ2-1; D call uncertain. CDR1 is MGHRA and CDR2 is YSYEKL in the germline V gene. V lost 4 bases and J lost 6, with 4 bases in between. The CDR3 spans 11 residues. The CDR3 nucleotides are TGCGCCAGCAGCCGCCCCAATGAGCAGTTCTTC. Protein product: CASSRPNEQFF.

The chain couples TRBV27 to TRBJ2-1; 7 bases fit TRBD1. The V segment lost 1 base and the J segment 0 bases; nucleotides outside the gene matches: 18. The germline gives CDR1 MNHEY, CDR2 SMNVEV (reference sequence). The CDR3 has 21 residues. This CDR3 reads CASSLFAVGQAAMSSYNEQFF. The CDR3 nucleotides read TGTGCCAGCAGTTTATTTGCGGTTGGACAGGCAGCAATGAGCTCCTACAATGAGCAGTTCTTC.

The chain uses TRBV5-1 and TRBJ2-3; 12 bases are a match to TRBD2. The V gene's germline CDR1 is SGHRS and CDR2 YFSETQ. Trimming removed 4 bases from V and 4 bases from J; junction bases left unmatched: 7. The CDR3 consists of 16 residues. The CDR3 DNA sequence: TGCGCCAGCAGCGATGGGACTAGCGGGTTGGCAGATACGCAGTATTTT. This codes for CASSDGTSGLADTQYF. Full variable domain (rest looked up from reference TRBV5-1 and TRBJ2-3): KAGVTQTPRYLIKTRGQQVTLSCSPISGHRSVSWYQQTPGQGLQFLFEYFSETQRNKGNFPGRFSGRQFSNSRSEMNVSTLELGDSALYLCASSDGTSGLADTQYFGPGTRLTVL.